This T cell receptor beta chain was captured in a study of OX40 agonist ivuxolimab in advanced cancers. The CDR3 is 16 residues long. Germline CDR1 MNHNS, CDR2 SASEGT. The trim removed 1 base at V and 7 bases at J, leaving 10 bases unmatched. Clones were read by immunoSEQ multiplex PCR, and TCRdb kept only the in-frame ones, dropping some. Found here are about 58,000 clones, 75% to 90% of them singletons; the top ten hold over 3%. This clonotype was sampled from an adult with an advanced solid tumor such as melanoma, head and neck, liver or kidney cancer. The sequences come from CD4+ or CD8+ T cells sorted from blood, collected in a trial of the OX40 agonist ivuxolimab. The chain combines TRBV6-1 with TRBJ2-1, with 7 positions matching TRBD2. The CDR3 reads CASSEVWGEGGNEQFF. The CDR3, as DNA: TGTGCCAGCAGTGAAGTTTGGGGGGAGGGCGGGAATGAGCAGTTCTTC.